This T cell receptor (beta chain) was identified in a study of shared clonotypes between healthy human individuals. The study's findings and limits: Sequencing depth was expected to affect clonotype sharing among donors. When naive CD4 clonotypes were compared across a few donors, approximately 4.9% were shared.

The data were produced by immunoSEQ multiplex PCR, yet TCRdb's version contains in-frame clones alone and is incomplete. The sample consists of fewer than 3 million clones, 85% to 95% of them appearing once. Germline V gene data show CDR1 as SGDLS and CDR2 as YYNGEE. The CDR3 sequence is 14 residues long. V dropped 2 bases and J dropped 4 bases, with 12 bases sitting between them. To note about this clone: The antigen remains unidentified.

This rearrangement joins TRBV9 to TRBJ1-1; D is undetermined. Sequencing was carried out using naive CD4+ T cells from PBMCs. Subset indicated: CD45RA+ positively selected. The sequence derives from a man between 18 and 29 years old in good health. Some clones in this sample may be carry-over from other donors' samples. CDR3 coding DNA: TGTGCCAGCAGCGTTGGCTCATGGGGCACTGAAGCTTTCTTT. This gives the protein CASSVGSWGTEAFF.